The 7 T cell receptor beta chains in this list originate from one sample, sequenced in a study of a mutant IDH1 vaccine in newly diagnosed glioma. Measured with immunoSEQ multiplex PCR; TCRdb has only the in-frame clones, and not every one. The table lists about 59,000 clones, approximately 91% of them singletons, with around 2.5% in the top ten. This sample's time point: baseline, week 1 (first vaccination visit). The treatment was: pre-vaccination baseline after standard-of-care therapy. This specimen was PBMCs, taken from a glioma patient treated with radiotherapy, temozolomide or both. The receptor set was obtained from a middle-aged man with glioma.

V is TRBV10-2 and J is TRBJ1-1; 8 positions agree with TRBD1. The CDR3 sequence is 14 residues long. CDR1 is WSHSY, CDR2 SAAADI, per germline. V was clipped by 6 bases and J by 5 bases; unmatched bases: 8. CDR3 in amino acids: CASRTDRDQTEAFF. The CDR3 DNA sequence: TGCGCCAGCAGAACGGACAGGGATCAGACTGAAGCTTTCTTT.

The CDR3 nucleotides are TGCGCCAGCAGCCAAGATTCACAGGGAGGCTACGAGCAGTACTTC. Translating gives CASSQDSQGGYEQYF. This rearrangement joins TRBV4-3 to TRBJ2-7; D assignment may be TRBD1 or TRBD2 (6 bases each). There are 15 residues in the CDR3. Trimming took 0 bases from V and 3 from J, leaving 12 bases between them. In germline, CDR1 is LGHNA, CDR2 YSLEER.

V and J are TRBV18 and TRBJ1-2, with D maybe TRBD1 (5 bases). Germline V gene data show CDR1 as KGHSH and CDR2 as LQKENI. There are 13 residues in the CDR3. Between the trimmed V and J ends, which lost 1 base and 8 bases, there was a span of 11 bases. The CDR3: CASSPQGRQGYTF. In DNA form, the CDR3 reads TGTGCCAGCTCACCACAGGGACGCCAAGGCTACACCTTC.

A single count supports this clone. This sequence joins TRBV28 and TRBJ1-2, with TRBD1 as a possible D gene (6 bases). The length of the CDR3 is 15 residues. Germline values: CDR1 MDHEN, CDR2 SYDVKM. With 5 bases removed from V and 5 bases from J, the gap between germline ends came to 18 bases. The CDR3 DNA reads TGTGCCAGCAGTCCCTTGGACAGATTCATGTATGGCTACACCTTC. This gives the protein CASSPLDRFMYGYTF.

The chain combines TRBV15 with TRBJ2-3; D remains unclear. This CDR3 has 13 amino acids. Trimming cost V 5 bases and J 0 bases, with 6 bases left between them. Germline assignment: CDR1 LNHNV and CDR2 YYDKDF (reference sequence). CDR3 region: CATSEVSTDTQYF. The DNA for the CDR3 is TGTGCCACCAGCGAAGTTAGCACAGATACGCAGTATTTT.

V is TRBV11-2 and J is TRBJ2-7, with D possibly TRBD2 on 7 matching bases. V lost 3 bases, J lost 5 bases, and 17 bases lay in between. The CDR3 spans 15 residues. Germline CDR1 reads SGHAT; CDR2 reads FQNNGV. The DNA for the CDR3 is TGTGCCAGCAGCTTTTTAGGGGGGGACACCCACGAGCAGTACTTC. Protein sequence: CASSFLGGDTHEQYF.

The chain has TRBV27 and TRBJ1-6, with D maybe TRBD1 (5 bases). The CDR3 runs to 13 residues. Trimming pared 8 bases from V and 8 bases from J, leaving 13 bases between. Germline values: CDR1 MNHEY, CDR2 SMNVEV (reference sequence). The CDR3 DNA is TGTGCCAGCGGGCGGGACTCGGATTCACCCCTCCACTTT. This gives the protein CASGRDSDSPLHF.